In its sample, the clone carrying this TCR beta chain was seen many times. Assay: immunoSEQ multiplex PCR; the TCRdb copy retains only in-frame clones and omits some. This sample has about 140,000 clones, with around 80% found just once. The CDR3 loop spans 15 amino acids. Germline V lookup: CDR1 SNHLY, CDR2 FYNNEI. The V and J ends lost 1 base and 5 bases respectively, with 12 bases between them. This record belongs to a study of blood T cell repertoires in COVID-19. This chain connects TRBV2 to TRBJ1-5; D unclear. Sequenced input: peripheral blood. The receptor's source is a woman older than 75 with active or convalescent COVID-19. This CDR3 reads CASSEDGQDYQPQHF. In nucleotides, the CDR3 is TGTGCCAGCAGTGAAGATGGGCAGGACTATCAGCCCCAGCATTTT. Variable domain in full (rest from reference TRBV2 and TRBJ1-5): EPEVTQTPSHQVTQMGQEVILRCVPISNHLYFYWYRQILGQKVEFLVSFYNNEISEKSEIFDDQFSVERPDGSNFTLKIRSTKLEDSAMYFCASSEDGQDYQPQHFGDGTRLSIL.